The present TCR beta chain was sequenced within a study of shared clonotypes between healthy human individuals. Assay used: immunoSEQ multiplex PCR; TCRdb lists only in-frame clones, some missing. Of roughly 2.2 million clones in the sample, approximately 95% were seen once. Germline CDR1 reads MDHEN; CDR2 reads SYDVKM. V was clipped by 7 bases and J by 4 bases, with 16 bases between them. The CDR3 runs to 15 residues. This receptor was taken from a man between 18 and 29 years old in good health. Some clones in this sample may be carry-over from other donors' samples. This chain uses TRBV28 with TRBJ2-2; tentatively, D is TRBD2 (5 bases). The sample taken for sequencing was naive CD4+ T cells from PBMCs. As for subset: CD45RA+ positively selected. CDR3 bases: TGTGCCAGCATCGGGGAGCAGAGGGCCACCGGGGAGCTGTTTTTT. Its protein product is CASIGEQRATGELFF.